The following is a TCR beta chain sequence with its context. As yet, its antigen is unknown. This sample is part of a study of naive and memory T cell subsets. Study outcomes and limitations: Gini index rose across naive, CM, EM and EMRA in CD4 and CD8. Each distinct alpha or beta sequence counts as one clonotype.

Germline V CDR1 and CDR2: SEHNR, FQNEAQ (reference sequence). This CDR3 is 15 amino acids long. V was shortened by 7 bases and J by 7 bases, with 19 bases between the two germline ends. Two oligonucleotides, mixed equimolar, formed the beta constant-region primer covering TRBC1 and TRBC2. TCRdb passed the UMI-ligation and nested PCR reads through MiXCR, listing each CDR3 protein once. This table has roughly 91,000 distinct CDR3 sequences, around 13% appearing once. The chain has TRBV7-9 and TRBJ1-4, with D possibly matching TRBD1 (5 bases). The sequence was obtained from a human donor in good health. The specimen was central memory CD4+ T cells from blood. The CDR3 reads CASTLGLPGGEKLFF. The CDR3 DNA reads TGTGCCAGCACCCTCGGCCTCCCGGGGGGTGAAAAACTGTTTTTT.